This T cell receptor (beta chain) is drawn from a study of STAT5B mutations in CD4+ large granular lymphocyte leukemia. The wider study: Among healthy controls, a particular HLA allele went with more CDR3 'QG' motifs.

Study-wide results and limits: No patients shared main leukemic clonotypes, though less than 30% appeared at low frequency elsewhere. TRBV06-family usage was enriched in top patient clones (8/27) versus controls (2/35).

This clone appeared a few times. Its antigen remains unidentified. Trimming shortened V by 11 bases and J by 6 bases, and 4 bases separated the two germline ends. CDR1 is SGHVS, CDR2 FQNEAQ, per germline. This CDR3 region has 8 residues. Authors' analysis steps: The detection floor for productive clonotype frequency was 2.59 x 10-5. Clones were read by immunoSEQ multiplex PCR, and TCRdb kept only the in-frame ones, dropping some. Clone size and V and J calls were adopted from that table, with D and trimming inferred from the DNA. The table shows under 35,000 clones, with approximately 79% occurring only once.

Sequences were obtained from CD4+ T cells from blood buffy coats. This clonotype was obtained from a human donor in good health. The genes are TRBV7-8 and TRBJ1-2; D not resolved. CDR3 DNA sequence: TGTGCCGTGGATGGCTACACCTTC. It translates to CAVDGYTF.